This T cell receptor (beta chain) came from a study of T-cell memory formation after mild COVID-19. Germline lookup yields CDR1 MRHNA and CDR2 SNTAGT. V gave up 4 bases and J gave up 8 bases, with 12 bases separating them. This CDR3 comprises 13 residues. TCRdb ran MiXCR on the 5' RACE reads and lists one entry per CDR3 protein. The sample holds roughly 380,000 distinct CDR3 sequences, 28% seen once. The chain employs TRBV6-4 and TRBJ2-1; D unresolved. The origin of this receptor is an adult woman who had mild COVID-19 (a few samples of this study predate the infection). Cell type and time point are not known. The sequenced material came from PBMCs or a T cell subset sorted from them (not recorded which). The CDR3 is CASSGRIGHEQFF. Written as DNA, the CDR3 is TGTGCCAGCAGTGGAAGGATCGGTCATGAGCAGTTCTTC.